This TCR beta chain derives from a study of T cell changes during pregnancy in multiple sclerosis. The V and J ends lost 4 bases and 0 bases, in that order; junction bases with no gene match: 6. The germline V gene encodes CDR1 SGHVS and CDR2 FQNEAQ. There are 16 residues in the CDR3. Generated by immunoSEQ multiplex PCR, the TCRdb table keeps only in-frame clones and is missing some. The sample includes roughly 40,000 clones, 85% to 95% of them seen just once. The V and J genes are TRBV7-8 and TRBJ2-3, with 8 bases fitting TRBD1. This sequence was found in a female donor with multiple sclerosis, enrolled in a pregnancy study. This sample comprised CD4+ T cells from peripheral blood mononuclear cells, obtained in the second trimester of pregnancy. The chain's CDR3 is CASSSGQGLSTDTQYF. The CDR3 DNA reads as TGTGCCAGCAGCTCAGGACAGGGCCTTAGCACAGATACGCAGTATTTT.